Below, one T cell receptor beta chain is given with its context. The antigen it recognizes is unknown. Within one base of it there is no much larger clone, and no base qualities were kept. V gives up 0 bases and J gives up 4 bases, and the segment between their germline ends measures 12 bases. Taken from the germline V gene, the CDR1 and CDR2 loops are MNHEY and SVGAGI. The CDR3 goes from the cysteine to the phenylalanine over 15 residues. This entry keeps only the CDR3 DNA: 45 bases, framed from base 1. TCR cDNA was made using 5'RACE template switching, a step that added a universal primer site and unique molecular identifiers. Priming for cDNA synthesis came from both the TCR alpha and TCR beta constant segments. Two PCR steps were used to amplify libraries, with sample barcodes and sequencing adapters being added in the second step. Sequencing of libraries was done on Illumina HiSeq 2500 (2x100 bp) or NovaSeq (2x150 bp). Per the authors' processing: MIGEC handled demultiplexing of reads and collapsing into UMI consensus sequences, while MiXCR performed V(D)J alignment. Vaccine-responding clonotypes were identified with edgeR using replicate PBMC samples, with FDR below 0.01 and a log2 fold change above 5 up to day 15 being required. CD4 or CD8 identity was assigned to each bulk clonotype according to whether the clonotype was present at higher abundance in the sequenced CD4 repertoire or the sequenced CD8 repertoire. TCRdb took the public reads, trimmed them with fastp at Q25, ran MiXCR for clone calling and kept in-frame beta chains. All rows with the same CDR3 protein become a single entry with the most common DNA and genes. The V and J calls reflect TCRdb's pipeline rather than the authors' work. For this sample the table gives a few hundred thousand distinct CDR3 sequences, of which about 19% were detected only once. The ten biggest clones cover roughly an eighth of the sample.

This sample is drawn from a study of T cells after yellow fever vaccination (dated by TCRdb to the late 2010s). Broadly, across the study: The SMART-Seq v4 Ultra Low Input RNA kit was used to prepare libraries from fractions with low cell numbers. To track T-cell clones before and after primary and booster YFV17D yellow fever vaccination, bulk TCR alpha and beta repertoires were sequenced longitudinally. Two healthy male donors, one aged 18 to 29 and one aged 30 to 40 years, made up the cohort. Bulk PBMC replicates and cell subsets were isolated from blood drawn at multiple timepoints before and after both primary and secondary immunization. Results and caveats for the whole study, not just this receptor: After the booster, most of the clones that had expanded following primary vaccination were detected again (approximately 95% of CD4 and around 90% of CD8), which suggests that memory was broadly maintained. The secondary T-cell response was weaker than the primary response but faster, peaking on day 5 instead of day 15. A small fraction of clonotypes appeared in both the CD4 and CD8 compartments, likely as a result of convergent recombination. FACS-sorted repertoires could contain abundant contaminating clonotypes from the bulk population, so computational filtering was required. Because the study included only a couple of donors, the extent to which the findings can be generalized is limited.

The sample's treatment or condition label is to be understood as: live attenuated yellow fever vaccine strain. Two biological replicates of bulk PBMCs were collected at each blood-draw timepoint. A standard Ficoll-Paque protocol was used to isolate PBMCs from peripheral blood. TriZol was used to extract RNA from bulk PBMCs, from CD4 and CD8 fractions, and from dextramer-positive and dextramer-negative fractions. The sample consisted of PBMCs, taken 15 days after the yellow fever booster vaccination. The clonotype was recovered from a man aged 30-40 years who received the YFV17D yellow fever vaccine. The chain is made from TRBV6-5 and TRBJ2-5; the D gene is unclear. The DNA sequence reads TGTGCCAGCAGTTACTCGCCCGGCGACCCAGAGACCCAGTACTTC. This yields the protein CASSYSPGDPETQYF.